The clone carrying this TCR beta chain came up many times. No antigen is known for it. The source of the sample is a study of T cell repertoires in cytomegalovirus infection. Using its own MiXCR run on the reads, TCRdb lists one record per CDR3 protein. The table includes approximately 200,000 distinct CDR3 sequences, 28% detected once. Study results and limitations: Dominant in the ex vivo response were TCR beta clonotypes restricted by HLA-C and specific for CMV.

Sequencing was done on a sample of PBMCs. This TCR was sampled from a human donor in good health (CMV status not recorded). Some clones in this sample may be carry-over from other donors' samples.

CDR3 residues: CASSLGGAEEKLFF. CDR3 nucleotides: TGTGCCAGCAGCTTAGGAGGGGCAGAGGAAAAACTGTTTTTT. The gene calls are TRBV7-2 and TRBJ1-4, with D tentatively TRBD1 (5 bases). The CDR3 totals 14 residues. Germline loops: CDR1 SGHTA, CDR2 FQGNSA. V gave up 1 base and J gave up 8 bases, with 11 bases separating them.